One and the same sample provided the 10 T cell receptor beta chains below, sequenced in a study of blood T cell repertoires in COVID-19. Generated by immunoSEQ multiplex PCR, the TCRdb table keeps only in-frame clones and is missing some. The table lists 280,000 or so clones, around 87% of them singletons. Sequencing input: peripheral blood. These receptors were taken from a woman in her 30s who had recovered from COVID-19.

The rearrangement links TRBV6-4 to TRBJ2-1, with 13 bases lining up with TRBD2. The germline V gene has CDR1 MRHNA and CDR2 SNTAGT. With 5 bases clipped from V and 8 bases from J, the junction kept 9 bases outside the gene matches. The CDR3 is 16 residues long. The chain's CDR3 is CASSKLAGGPQDEQFF. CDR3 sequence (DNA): TGTGCCAGCAGTAAACTAGCGGGGGGGCCCCAGGATGAGCAGTTCTTC.

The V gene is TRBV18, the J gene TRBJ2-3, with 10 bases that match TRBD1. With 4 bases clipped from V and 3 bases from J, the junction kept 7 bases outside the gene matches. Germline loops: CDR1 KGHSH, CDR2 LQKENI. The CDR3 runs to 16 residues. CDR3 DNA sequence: TGTGCCAGCTCACTTGGCGACAGGGGGCATACAGATACGCAGTATTTT. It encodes CASSLGDRGHTDTQYF.

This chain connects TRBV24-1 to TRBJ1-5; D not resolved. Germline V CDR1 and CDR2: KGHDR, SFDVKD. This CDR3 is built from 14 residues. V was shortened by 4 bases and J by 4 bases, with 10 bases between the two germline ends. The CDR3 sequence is CATSEYESNQPQHF. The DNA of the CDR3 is TGTGCCACCAGTGAATACGAGAGTAATCAGCCCCAGCATTTT.

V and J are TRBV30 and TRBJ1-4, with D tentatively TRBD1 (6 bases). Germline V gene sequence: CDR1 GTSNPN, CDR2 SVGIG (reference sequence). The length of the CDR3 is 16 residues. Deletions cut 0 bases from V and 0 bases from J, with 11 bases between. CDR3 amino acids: CAWSVPRTATNEKLFF. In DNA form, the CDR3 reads TGTGCCTGGAGTGTTCCGAGGACAGCAACTAATGAAAAACTGTTTTTT.

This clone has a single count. CDR3 region: CASGKTSGAIQETQYF. CDR3 in DNA: TGTGCCAGCGGGAAGACTAGCGGGGCAATCCAAGAGACCCAGTACTTC. The chain couples TRBV27 to TRBJ2-5; 11 bases are shared with TRBD2. Germline-derived CDR1 and CDR2 are MNHEY and SMNVEV (reference sequence). This CDR3 region has 16 residues. Trimming cost V 8 bases and J 1 base; bases outside gene matches: 9.

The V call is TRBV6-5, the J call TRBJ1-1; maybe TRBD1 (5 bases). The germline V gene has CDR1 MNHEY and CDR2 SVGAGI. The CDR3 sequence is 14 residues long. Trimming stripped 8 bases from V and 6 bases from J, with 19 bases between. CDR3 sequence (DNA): TGTGCCAGCTTACCGGGGGGGGAGGGCCCTGAAGCTTTCTTT. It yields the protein CASLPGGEGPEAFF.

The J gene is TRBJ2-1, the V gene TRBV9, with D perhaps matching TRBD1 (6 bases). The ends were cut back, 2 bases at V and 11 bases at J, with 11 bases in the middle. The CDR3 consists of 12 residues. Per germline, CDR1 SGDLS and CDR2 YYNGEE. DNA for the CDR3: TGTGCCAGCAGCGTTGGGGGCTTGAAGCAGTTCTTC. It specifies CASSVGGLKQFF.

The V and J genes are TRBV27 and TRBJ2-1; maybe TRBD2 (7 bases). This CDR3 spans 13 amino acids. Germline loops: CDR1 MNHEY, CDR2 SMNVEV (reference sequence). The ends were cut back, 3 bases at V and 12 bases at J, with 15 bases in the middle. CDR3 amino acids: CASSLRGGSLQFF. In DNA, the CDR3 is TGTGCCAGCAGTTTGAGGGGGGGCAGTTTGCAGTTCTTC.

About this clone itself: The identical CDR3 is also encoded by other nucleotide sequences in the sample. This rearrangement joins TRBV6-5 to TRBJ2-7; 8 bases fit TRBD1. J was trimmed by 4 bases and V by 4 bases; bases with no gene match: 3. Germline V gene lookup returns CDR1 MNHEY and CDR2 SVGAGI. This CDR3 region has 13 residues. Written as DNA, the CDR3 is TGTGCCAGCAGTTCAGGACAGGGATACGAGCAGTACTTC. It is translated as CASSSGQGYEQYF.

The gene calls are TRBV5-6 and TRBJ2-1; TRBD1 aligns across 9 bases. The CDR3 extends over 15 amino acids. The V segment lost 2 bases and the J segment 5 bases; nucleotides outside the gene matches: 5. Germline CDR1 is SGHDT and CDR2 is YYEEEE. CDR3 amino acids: CASSFTGGRDNEQFF. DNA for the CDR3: TGTGCCAGCAGCTTTACAGGGGGCAGGGACAATGAGCAGTTCTTC.